The clone carrying this T cell receptor (beta chain) was detected many times. The antigen is undetermined. Germline-derived CDR1 and CDR2 are DFQATT and SNEGSKA (reference sequence). The CDR3 length is 16 residues. V was cut by 0 bases and J by 3 bases, with 17 bases left in between. This specimen comes from a study of CD8 T cells in ankylosing spondylitis. Notes on the study in general: Disease-linked clones were found to be CD8+ and relatively rare in peripheral blood. What seemed typical of ankylosing spondylitis blood was a TCR beta motif built from 7 or 8 highly homologous variants. Significantly higher representation of disease-linked clones was reported for matched ankylosing spondylitis synovial fluid. Some of the motif variants had earlier been found in reactive arthritis patients' fluid and blood.

For TCR beta, libraries came from quantitative 5'-RACE with molecular barcodes. TCRdb processed the 5' RACE reads anew with MiXCR; each CDR3 protein has one entry. The table includes around 490,000 distinct CDR3 sequences, 5.3% detected once. The sequence was obtained from a male donor with ankylosing spondylitis. Specimen: blood, either unsorted or a sorted T cell fraction (not recorded which). The rearrangement uses TRBV20-1 and TRBJ2-5; unclear D gene. As DNA, the CDR3 is TGCAGTGCTAGAGATAATTTATGGGGTAAAAAAGAGACCCAGTACTTC. Encoded protein: CSARDNLWGKKETQYF.